A single sample gave rise to the 31 T cell receptor beta chains below, sequenced in a study of blood T cell repertoires in COVID-19. Here immunoSEQ multiplex PCR was the method, and the copy in TCRdb shows in-frame clones only, minus some. The sample holds a few hundred thousand clones; more than 75% are singletons and the top ten take 3.5% to 4.5%. The sample taken for sequencing was peripheral blood. These receptors all stem from a man aged 50 or older with acute or convalescent COVID-19.

This rearrangement joins TRBV19 to TRBJ1-5; D unclear. The germline V and J ends were trimmed by 7 bases and 0 bases, with 13 bases remaining between them. Germline assignment: CDR1 LNHDA and CDR2 SQIVND (reference sequence). The CDR3 totals 15 residues. The CDR3 sequence: CASNKEGYSNQPQHF. In DNA, the CDR3 is TGTGCCAGTAATAAGGAGGGCTATAGCAATCAGCCCCAGCATTTT.

The gene calls are TRBV5-4 and TRBJ1-4; tentatively, D is TRBD1 (6 bases). Trimming took 2 bases from V and 6 from J, leaving 17 bases between them. Germline CDR1 SGHNT, CDR2 YYREEE (reference sequence). The CDR3 has 16 amino acids. The CDR3 DNA is TGTGCCAGCAGCTTTAGGGCAGGGGCACCGGATGAAAAACTGTTTTTT. It yields the protein CASSFRAGAPDEKLFF.

CDR3 in DNA: TGTGCCAGTAGTATATGGGCAGGGGGGAATTCACCCCTCCACTTT. Translation gives CASSIWAGGNSPLHF. The J gene is TRBJ1-6, the V gene TRBV19; the match to TRBD1 covers 7 bases. This CDR3 comprises 15 residues. From germline, CDR1 is LNHDA and CDR2 SQIVND (reference sequence). The junction had 5 bases not matched to a gene; V was cut back by 2 bases and J by 7 bases.

This rearrangement joins TRBV5-3 to TRBJ1-3; 9 bases agree with TRBD1. TRBV5-3 is identified as an open reading frame with a role that is uncertain. This CDR3 has 15 amino acids. J was trimmed by 3 bases and V by 0 bases; bases with no gene match: 1. The CDR3: CARSLGQGDGNTIYF. The CDR3 DNA sequence: TGTGCCAGAAGCTTGGGACAGGGGGATGGAAACACCATATATTTT.

The V and J genes are TRBV5-1 and TRBJ1-2, with 9 bases fitting TRBD1. The germline gives CDR1 SGHRS, CDR2 YFSETQ. This CDR3 contains 15 residues. The trim removed 4 bases at V and 3 bases at J, leaving 7 bases unmatched. CDR3 amino acids: CASSEGTGSDYGYTF. The CDR3, as DNA: TGCGCCAGCAGCGAAGGGACAGGGTCGGACTATGGCTACACCTTC.

The rearrangement links TRBV13 to TRBJ1-4; D perhaps matches TRBD1 (6 bases). The germline V gene has CDR1 PRHDT and CDR2 FYEKMQ (reference sequence). Trimming shortened V by 2 bases and J by 7 bases, and 11 bases separated the two germline ends. CDR3 length: 14 amino acids. DNA of the CDR3: TGTGCCAGCAGCTTAAGGGGGATGGGTGAAAAACTGTTTTTT. Translated: CASSLRGMGEKLFF.

The genes are TRBV4-1 and TRBJ1-4; D uncertain. Germline V gene sequence: CDR1 MGHRA, CDR2 YSYEKL. CDR3 length: 15 residues. Trimming shortened V by 1 base and J by 8 bases, and 14 bases separated the two germline ends. Here the CDR3 reads CASSQGEGGGEKLFF. The CDR3 DNA sequence: TGCGCCAGCAGCCAAGGTGAGGGAGGAGGAGAAAAACTGTTTTTT.

The chain has TRBV27 and TRBJ2-1; D possibly corresponds to TRBD1 (7 bases). The germline V and J ends were trimmed by 4 bases and 12 bases, with 19 bases remaining between them. CDR1 MNHEY and CDR2 SMNVEV come from the germline V gene (reference sequence). CDR3 length equals 14 residues. The CDR3 DNA is TGTGCCAGCAGTTCAGGGGGGAATTTTGCTGGGCAGTTCTTC. It encodes CASSSGGNFAGQFF.

The chain joins TRBV5-4 to TRBJ1-1; 8 nucleotides match TRBD1. The length of the CDR3 is 13 residues. J was trimmed by 11 bases and V by 7 bases; bases with no gene match: 13. Germline V CDR1 and CDR2: SGHNT, YYREEE (reference sequence). The CDR3 spells CASASRGQLGAFF. The CDR3 DNA reads as TGTGCCAGCGCATCCAGGGGGCAGCTGGGCGCTTTCTTT. The full variable domain, completed using reference TRBV5-4 and TRBJ1-1, is ETGVTQSPTHLIKTRGQQVTLRCSSQSGHNTVSWYQQALGQGPQFIFQYYREEENGRGNFPPRFSGLQFPNYSSELNVNALELDDSALYLCASASRGQLGAFFGQGTRLTVV.

The chain couples TRBV19 to TRBJ1-1; D uncertain. The V end was cut by 5 bases, the J end by 5 bases, with 12 bases between. Germline V gene sequence: CDR1 LNHDA, CDR2 SQIVND (reference sequence). The CDR3 is made up of 13 amino acids. CDR3 sequence (DNA): TGTGCCAGTAGTGGAGTACGAGGGACTGAAGCTTTCTTT. This gives the protein CASSGVRGTEAFF.

The V and J genes are TRBV9 and TRBJ1-6; 7 nucleotides line up with TRBD1. V shed 4 bases, J shed 7 bases, and the junction held 8 bases outside the gene matches. CDR3 length: 15 amino acids. Germline CDR1 reads SGDLS; CDR2 reads YYNGEE. The CDR3 region has the DNA TGTGCCAGCAGCCCGACGACAGGGAACAATTCACCCCTCCACTTT. Residues: CASSPTTGNNSPLHF.

This clone was picked up many times. The V gene is TRBV6-5, the J gene TRBJ1-1; 9 bases are a match to TRBD1. This CDR3 is built from 16 residues. V lost 0 bases to trimming and J lost 5 bases; unmatched junction nucleotides: 7. Germline values: CDR1 MNHEY, CDR2 SVGAGI. CDR3 nucleotide sequence: TGTGCCAGCAGTTACTCGAGGGGACAGGGAAGGACTGAAGCTTTCTTT. This sequence encodes CASSYSRGQGRTEAFF.

The chain carries TRBV19 and TRBJ1-4, with TRBD1 matching over 7 bases. Germline values: CDR1 LNHDA, CDR2 SQIVND (reference sequence). CDR3 length: 20 amino acids. Trimming at V came to 3 bases and at J to 0 bases, leaving 16 bases not matched to a gene. CDR3 coding DNA: TGTGCCAGTAGTATTCTCGACCAGGGGGTGATCTTCGCAACTAATGAAAAACTGTTTTTT. Its protein product is CASSILDQGVIFATNEKLFF. Full variable domain (missing parts from reference TRBV19 and TRBJ1-4): DGGITQSPKYLFRKEGQNVTLSCEQNLNHDAMYWYRQDPGQGLRLIYYSQIVNDFQKGDIAEGYSVSREKKESFPLTVTSAQKNPTAFYLCASSILDQGVIFATNEKLFFGSGTQLSVL.

The chain recombines TRBV14 with TRBJ1-2; D is uncertain. CDR1 and CDR2 from the germline V gene are SGHDN and FVKESK. The CDR3 consists of 16 residues. Trimming cost V 1 base and J 3 bases, with 15 bases left between them. The CDR3 loop is CASSQVAGITYYGYTF. The CDR3, as DNA: TGTGCCAGCAGCCAAGTTGCGGGAATCACGTACTATGGCTACACCTTC.

The chain is built from TRBV7-6 and TRBJ2-2, with D hard to call. The CDR3 runs 15 residues. Trimming cost V 5 bases and J 2 bases, with 12 bases left between them. Germline values: CDR1 SGHVS, CDR2 FNYEAQ. CDR3 amino acids: CASSPLVPNTGELFF. DNA of the CDR3: TGTGCCAGCAGCCCACTGGTACCCAACACCGGGGAGCTGTTTTTT.

This clone came up many times. The chain uses TRBV9 and TRBJ1-3, with D possibly matching TRBD1 (5 bases). Per germline, CDR1 SGDLS and CDR2 YYNGEE. The CDR3 has 14 amino acids. Trimming shortened V by 6 bases and J by 0 bases, and 10 bases separated the two germline ends. The CDR3 DNA sequence: TGTGCCAGCACCGACAGCCACTCTGGAAACACCATATATTTT. It specifies CASTDSHSGNTIYF. The full variable domain, with the rest looked up from reference TRBV9 and TRBJ1-3, is DSGVTQTPKHLITATGQRVTLRCSPRSGDLSVYWYQQSLDQGLQFLIQYYNGEERAKGNILERFSAQQFPDLHSELNLSSLELGDSALYFCASTDSHSGNTIYFGEGSWLTVV.

This clone has a handful of counts. The chain recombines TRBV19 with TRBJ1-4; 7 positions agree with TRBD1. Trimming cost V 5 bases and J 0 bases; bases outside gene matches: 6. This CDR3 comprises 16 residues. Germline V lookup: CDR1 LNHDA, CDR2 SQIVND (reference sequence). The CDR3 DNA reads TGTGCCAGTAGTGCAAACCAGGGGGCAACTAATGAAAAACTGTTTTTT. This gives the protein CASSANQGATNEKLFF.

The chain combines TRBV4-1 with TRBJ1-1; TRBD1 aligns across 8 bases. This CDR3 spans 15 amino acids. In germline, CDR1 is MGHRA, CDR2 YSYEKL. V shed 4 bases, J shed 5 bases, and the junction held 9 bases outside the gene matches. CDR3 DNA: TGCGCCAGCAGCCCCGAACGGACAGGGAGAACTGAAGCTTTCTTT. This codes for CASSPERTGRTEAFF.

This rearrangement joins TRBV13 to TRBJ1-5; 8 nucleotides match TRBD1. Germline V gene sequence: CDR1 PRHDT, CDR2 FYEKMQ (reference sequence). The CDR3 has 15 residues. Losses at the gene ends were 0 bases for V and 7 bases for J; bases not matched to a gene: 5. The CDR3 DNA follows: TGTGCCAGCAGCTTAGGACAGGGGGATGGACAGCCCCAGCATTTT. Translated: CASSLGQGDGQPQHF.

This sequence joins TRBV5-1 and TRBJ1-2; possible D gene TRBD1, 5 bases. Between the trimmed V and J ends, which lost 4 bases and 0 bases, there was a span of 13 bases. This CDR3 contains 15 residues. Germline values: CDR1 SGHRS, CDR2 YFSETQ. The CDR3, as DNA: TGCGCCAGCAGCCCGACAGTTCCCGCTAACTATGGCTACACCTTC. Protein: CASSPTVPANYGYTF.

The chain uses TRBV11-2 and TRBJ1-1, with a possible D match to TRBD1 (5 bases). The CDR3 covers 14 residues. V lost 4 bases, J lost 4 bases, and 13 bases lay in between. The germline V gene has CDR1 SGHAT and CDR2 FQNNGV. The CDR3 DNA reads as TGTGCCAGCAGCTCCCGGGCAGGGCTCACTGAAGCTTTCTTT. As protein: CASSSRAGLTEAFF.

V usage is TRBV25-1 and J usage is TRBJ1-4; TRBD1 matches at 9 bases. V lost 2 bases, J lost 6 bases, and 7 bases stayed unmatched. Germline V gene data show CDR1 as MGHDK and CDR2 as SYGVNS. The length of the CDR3 is 16 residues. The CDR3 is CASSEATGGGYEKLFF. The CDR3 region has the DNA TGTGCCAGCAGTGAAGCAACAGGGGGCGGGTATGAAAAACTGTTTTTT.

V and J are TRBV5-1 and TRBJ1-1; no firm D call. Germline V CDR1 and CDR2: SGHRS, YFSETQ. This CDR3 is 13 amino acids long. The V end was cut by 1 base, the J end by 1 base, with 5 bases between. CDR3 DNA sequence: TGCGCCAGCAGCTTGACGGGGAACACTGAAGCTTTCTTT. This encodes CASSLTGNTEAFF.

The chain is built from TRBV6-5 and TRBJ1-2, with no clear D. The length of the CDR3 is 14 residues. V dropped 4 bases and J dropped 4 bases, with 13 bases sitting between them. CDR1 is MNHEY, CDR2 SVGAGI, per germline. CDR3 nucleotide sequence: TGTGCCAGCAGTTCTATGACTGGCTCCTATGGCTACACCTTC. It translates to CASSSMTGSYGYTF.

This clone came up once. The CDR3 DNA is TGTGCCAGCTCACCACTGGGCTATGAAGCTTTCTTT. It yields the protein CASSPLGYEAFF. The chain is built from TRBV18 and TRBJ1-1; D unresolved. Trimming stripped 1 base from V and 7 bases from J, with 7 bases between. This CDR3 is built from 12 residues. In germline, CDR1 is KGHSH, CDR2 LQKENI.

The rearrangement uses TRBV5-1 and TRBJ1-5; possibly TRBD1 for D (6 bases). The CDR3 is 15 residues long. The germline CDR1 and CDR2 sequences are SGHRS and YFSETQ. Trimming pared 0 bases from V and 5 bases from J, leaving 12 bases between. CDR3 loop: CASSLAGGSYQPQHF. The DNA of the CDR3 is TGCGCCAGCAGCTTGGCGGGGGGCTCATATCAGCCCCAGCATTTT.

V gene TRBV7-9 combines with J gene TRBJ2-1; TRBD2 matches 12 bases. V lost 4 bases and J lost 6; bases outside the gene matches: 4. The CDR3 has 15 residues. From germline, CDR1 is SEHNR and CDR2 FQNEAQ (reference sequence). Written as DNA, the CDR3 is TGTGCCAGCAGCTCGACTAGCGGGGGACTCAATGAGCAGTTCTTC. This gives the protein CASSSTSGGLNEQFF.

CDR3 region: CAWSVLRVSEAFF. CDR3 sequence (DNA): TGTGCCTGGAGTGTACTGAGGGTCTCTGAAGCTTTCTTT. This chain joins TRBV30 and TRBJ1-1; D is ambiguous. Trimming took off 0 bases at V and 6 bases at J, with 11 bases between the two ends. CDR3 length: 13 amino acids. Germline V gene sequence: CDR1 GTSNPN, CDR2 SVGIG (reference sequence).

The V gene is TRBV6-5, the J gene TRBJ1-1, with 7 nucleotides matching TRBD1. Germline CDR1 is MNHEY and CDR2 is SVGAGI. The trim removed 6 bases at V and 4 bases at J, leaving 2 bases unmatched. The CDR3 contains 12 residues. As DNA, the CDR3 is TGTGCCAGCAGGACAGGGCGCACTGAAGCTTTCTTT. This sequence encodes CASRTGRTEAFF.

V and J are TRBV3-1 (or the pseudogene TRBV3-2) and TRBJ1-6, with unresolved D. The CDR3 has 17 amino acids. V lost 4 bases to trimming and J lost 7 bases, with 20 bases between them. CDR1 is LGHDT, CDR2 YNNKEL, per germline (reference sequence). The CDR3 region has the DNA TGTGCCAGCAGCCGCCTAGGAGGGCGAGTAAACAATTCACCCCTCCACTTT. It specifies CASSRLGGRVNNSPLHF.

This clone was detected a few times. V and J are TRBV4-1 and TRBJ2-7; 9 nucleotides agree with TRBD1. Germline values: CDR1 MGHRA, CDR2 YSYEKL. This CDR3 comprises 17 residues. Trimming took 2 bases from V and 4 from J; bases not matched to a gene: 12. The CDR3 DNA sequence: TGCGCCAGCAGCCAAATGCCAACAGGGGGCGGAAGTTACGAGCAGTACTTC. The encoded protein is CASSQMPTGGGSYEQYF.